These T cell receptor beta chains were read from a single sample in a study of cytomegalovirus exposure and HLA in healthy donors. Data came from immunoSEQ multiplex PCR; TCRdb stores just in-frame clones and leaves some out. The sample records under 200,000 clones, around 82% being singletons. Sequenced input: PBMCs. These TCRs come from a man aged 55 to 70 in good health and CMV-seronegative. Each CDR3 is given with its conserved first and last residue. D genes are given only for firm matches. Clone size appears in some rows only: once, few, many, or a class for an expanded clone.

clone size: NA
J gene: TRBJ1-6
V gene: TRBV19
D gene: NA
CDR3 protein: CASSIPRQNHPAPLHF
CDR3 DNA: TGTGCCAGTAGTATTCCCCGACAGAACCATCCAGCACCCCTCCACTTT

clone size: NA
J gene: TRBJ2-7
V gene: TRBV7-8
D gene: TRBD1
CDR3 protein: CASSLLQGGLYEQYF
CDR3 DNA: TGTGCCAGCAGCTTATTACAGGGGGGCCTCTACGAGCAGTACTTC

clone size: NA
J gene: TRBJ1-2
V gene: TRBV5-6
D gene: NA
CDR3 protein: CASSLSRDGYTF
CDR3 DNA: TGTGCCAGCAGCTTGAGTCGGGATGGCTACACCTTC

clone size: NA
J gene: TRBJ1-2
V gene: TRBV2
D gene: TRBD1
CDR3 protein: CASSEPGTGAVNYGYTF
CDR3 DNA: TGTGCCAGCAGTGAACCCGGGACAGGGGCTGTAAACTATGGCTACACCTTC

clone size: NA
J gene: TRBJ2-1
V gene: TRBV7-6
D gene: TRBD2
CDR3 protein: CASNRLAGANNEQFF
CDR3 DNA: TGTGCCAGCAACCGACTAGCGGGAGCTAACAATGAGCAGTTCTTC

clone size: NA
J gene: TRBJ2-5
V gene: TRBV7-9
D gene: TRBD1
CDR3 protein: CASSLTGAGEQETQYF
CDR3 DNA: TGTGCCAGCAGCTTAACAGGGGCTGGGGAACAAGAGACCCAGTACTTC

clone size: NA
J gene: TRBJ2-7
V gene: TRBV4-3
D gene: TRBD2
CDR3 protein: CASSQVGTSGTGSYEQYF
CDR3 DNA: TGCGCCAGCAGCCAAGTCGGGACTAGCGGGACGGGCTCCTACGAGCAGTACTTC

clone size: NA
J gene: TRBJ2-3
V gene: TRBV20-1
D gene: TRBD2
CDR3 protein: CSGGGTDTQYF
CDR3 DNA: TGCAGCGGGGGGGGCACAGATACGCAGTATTTT

clone size: NA
J gene: TRBJ2-1
V gene: TRBV11-3
D gene: NA
CDR3 protein: CASSLVSNEQFF
CDR3 DNA: TGTGCCAGCAGCTTAGTCTCGAATGAGCAGTTCTTC

clone size: NA
J gene: TRBJ1-3
V gene: TRBV7-9
D gene: NA
CDR3 protein: CSSSFEASGNTIYF
CDR3 DNA: TGTTCCAGCAGCTTTGAGGCATCTGGAAACACCATATATTTT

clone size: few
J gene: TRBJ2-1
V gene: TRBV28
D gene: NA
CDR3 protein: CASRQGGDWANEQFF
CDR3 DNA: TGTGCCAGCAGACAGGGTGGAGATTGGGCCAATGAGCAGTTCTTC

clone size: NA
J gene: TRBJ1-1
V gene: TRBV6-6
D gene: NA
CDR3 protein: CASSYWGQNTEAFF
CDR3 DNA: TGTGCCAGCAGTTACTGGGGGCAGAACACTGAAGCTTTCTTT

clone size: NA
J gene: TRBJ2-2
V gene: TRBV6-4
D gene: NA
CDR3 protein: CASSEEGVGELFF
CDR3 DNA: TGTGCCAGCAGCGAAGAGGGGGTTGGGGAGCTGTTTTTT

clone size: NA
J gene: TRBJ2-5
V gene: TRBV28
D gene: TRBD1
CDR3 protein: CASRGTGGSETQYF
CDR3 DNA: TGTGCCAGCAGAGGGACAGGGGGATCAGAGACCCAGTACTTC

clone size: once
J gene: TRBJ2-7
V gene: TRBV5-1
D gene: TRBD2
CDR3 protein: CASSLNGAGGYPYEQYF
CDR3 DNA: TGCGCCAGCAGCTTGAACGGAGCGGGGGGTTATCCCTACGAGCAGTACTTC

clone size: NA
J gene: TRBJ1-5
V gene: TRBV9
D gene: NA
CDR3 protein: CASSAGGDNQPQHF
CDR3 DNA: TGTGCCAGCAGCGCAGGAGGGGACAATCAGCCCCAGCATTTT

clone size: NA
J gene: TRBJ1-1
V gene: TRBV5-4
D gene: TRBD1
CDR3 protein: CASSLMDRVSTEAFF
CDR3 DNA: TGTGCCAGCAGCTTGATGGACAGGGTAAGCACTGAAGCTTTCTTT

clone size: NA
J gene: TRBJ1-1
V gene: TRBV10-3
D gene: TRBD1
CDR3 protein: CAIAGTGMNTEAFF
CDR3 DNA: TGTGCCATCGCAGGGACAGGGATGAACACTGAAGCTTTCTTT

clone size: few
J gene: TRBJ1-1
V gene: TRBV7-2
D gene: NA
CDR3 protein: CASSLDGRGTEAFF
CDR3 DNA: TGTGCCAGCAGCTTAGATGGGCGCGGGACTGAAGCTTTCTTT

clone size: once
J gene: TRBJ1-5
V gene: TRBV6-5
D gene: NA
CDR3 protein: CASTENRDSNQPQHF
CDR3 DNA: TGTGCCAGCACCGAAAACAGGGATAGCAATCAGCCCCAGCATTTT

clone size: once
J gene: TRBJ2-1
V gene: TRBV19
D gene: NA
CDR3 protein: CASSIGQGLYNEQFF
CDR3 DNA: TGTGCCAGTAGTATCGGTCAGGGGTTATACAATGAGCAGTTCTTC

clone size: NA
J gene: TRBJ2-1
V gene: TRBV7-2
D gene: NA
CDR3 protein: CASSSSGGNEQFF
CDR3 DNA: TGTGCCAGCAGCTCGTCCGGGGGCAATGAGCAGTTCTTC

clone size: once
J gene: TRBJ2-2
V gene: TRBV5-1
D gene: NA
CDR3 protein: CASSLTGSGELFF
CDR3 DNA: TGCGCCAGCAGCTTGACAGGTTCCGGGGAGCTGTTTTTT

clone size: NA
J gene: TRBJ1-4
V gene: TRBV5-6
D gene: NA
CDR3 protein: CASSFTATNEKLFF
CDR3 DNA: TGTGCCAGCAGCTTTACTGCAACTAATGAAAAACTGTTTTTT

clone size: NA
J gene: TRBJ2-1
V gene: TRBV28
D gene: NA
CDR3 protein: CASSPGYNEQFF
CDR3 DNA: TGTGCCAGCAGTCCGGGGTACAATGAGCAGTTCTTC

clone size: NA
J gene: TRBJ2-7
V gene: TRBV7-3
D gene: TRBD2
CDR3 protein: CASRFGTSGSSSYEQYF
CDR3 DNA: TGTGCCAGCAGGTTCGGGACTAGCGGGAGTAGCTCCTACGAGCAGTACTTC

clone size: NA
J gene: TRBJ2-7
V gene: TRBV19
D gene: TRBD2
CDR3 protein: CASSIEAGPLNEQYF
CDR3 DNA: TGTGCCAGTAGTATAGAAGCGGGGCCCCTTAACGAGCAGTACTTC

clone size: NA
J gene: TRBJ2-1
V gene: TRBV19
D gene: TRBD2
CDR3 protein: CASSRGWTSGGLMDNEQFF
CDR3 DNA: TGTGCCAGTAGTCGGGGGTGGACTAGCGGGGGGTTGATGGACAATGAGCAGTTCTTC

clone size: NA
J gene: TRBJ1-1
V gene: TRBV5-1
D gene: TRBD1
CDR3 protein: CASSLRTGARNTEAFF
CDR3 DNA: TGCGCCAGCAGCCTCAGAACAGGGGCGAGGAACACTGAAGCTTTCTTT

clone size: NA
J gene: TRBJ1-3
V gene: TRBV2
D gene: NA
CDR3 protein: CASSERQFSGNTIYF
CDR3 DNA: TGTGCCAGCAGTGAGCGACAGTTCTCTGGAAACACCATATATTTT

clone size: NA
J gene: TRBJ2-7
V gene: TRBV7-9
D gene: NA
CDR3 protein: CASSLSAAGREQYF
CDR3 DNA: TGTGCCAGCAGCTTATCCGCGGCCGGCCGGGAGCAGTACTTC

clone size: NA
J gene: TRBJ2-7
V gene: TRBV4-2
D gene: TRBD2
CDR3 protein: CASSQGASGMGEQYF
CDR3 DNA: TGTGCCAGCAGCCAAGGGGCTAGCGGGATGGGCGAGCAGTACTTC

clone size: NA
J gene: TRBJ2-7
V gene: TRBV18
D gene: TRBD1
CDR3 protein: CASSPLDRVSYEQYF
CDR3 DNA: TGTGCCAGCTCACCATTGGACAGGGTCTCCTACGAGCAGTACTTC

clone size: few
J gene: TRBJ1-1
V gene: TRBV25-1
D gene: TRBD1
CDR3 protein: CASSATGGTEAFF
CDR3 DNA: TGTGCCAGCAGTGCGACAGGGGGGACTGAAGCTTTCTTT

clone size: NA
J gene: TRBJ1-5
V gene: TRBV30
D gene: NA
CDR3 protein: CAWSPGQGNQPQHF
CDR3 DNA: TGTGCCTGGAGTCCCGGCCAGGGAAATCAGCCCCAGCATTTT

clone size: NA
J gene: TRBJ1-5
V gene: TRBV6-5
D gene: NA
CDR3 protein: CASRFQGGSQPQHF
CDR3 DNA: TGTGCCAGCAGATTTCAGGGAGGGAGTCAGCCCCAGCATTTT

clone size: NA
J gene: TRBJ2-5
V gene: TRBV30
D gene: NA
CDR3 protein: CAWSGASGPGPQYF
CDR3 DNA: TGTGCCTGGAGTGGTGCCAGCGGGCCAGGACCCCAGTACTTC

clone size: NA
J gene: TRBJ1-1
V gene: TRBV4-3
D gene: TRBD1
CDR3 protein: CASSQTGGPAPNTEAFF
CDR3 DNA: TGCGCCAGCAGCCAGACAGGGGGCCCCGCCCCAAACACTGAAGCTTTCTTT

clone size: NA
J gene: TRBJ1-2
V gene: TRBV11-2
D gene: NA
CDR3 protein: CASSHERGKEVWGYTF
CDR3 DNA: TGTGCCAGCAGCCACGAGCGCGGCAAGGAGGTTTGGGGCTACACCTTC

clone size: NA
J gene: TRBJ1-1
V gene: TRBV7-2
D gene: NA
CDR3 protein: CASRFDGLTEAFF
CDR3 DNA: TGTGCCAGCAGGTTCGACGGACTCACTGAAGCTTTCTTT

clone size: few
J gene: TRBJ1-2
V gene: TRBV7-2
D gene: TRBD1
CDR3 protein: CASSLGQGAAYTF
CDR3 DNA: TGTGCCAGCAGCTTAGGTCAGGGGGCGGCCTACACCTTC

clone size: NA
J gene: TRBJ2-1
V gene: TRBV10-3
D gene: TRBD2
CDR3 protein: CATLAGEINEQFF
CDR3 DNA: TGTGCCACCTTAGCGGGAGAAATAAATGAGCAGTTCTTC